This T cell receptor beta chain is drawn from a study of brain T cells in children with intractable seizures. CDR1 MGHRA and CDR2 YSYEKL come from the germline V gene. The CDR3 totals 15 residues. V trimming: 1 base; J trimming: 10 bases; junction bases outside the gene matches: 7. The sequenced cases were selected for having the highest brain T cell transcript signatures. Before surgery, patients took at least one anti-epileptic drug. This clone turned up a few times. The table came from immunoSEQ multiplex PCR; TCRdb's copy has only in-frame clones and leaves some out. Of approximately 110,000 clones listed, 90% to 95% were seen once; the top ten hold 3.5% to 4%.

The rearrangement joins TRBV4-1 to TRBJ1-6; 7 nucleotides agree with TRBD1. The source was peripheral blood, collected at surgery. This receptor was obtained from a boy under two years old with hemimegalencephaly and intractable seizures. CDR3 region: CASSQAPGGRSPLHF. Written as DNA, the CDR3 is TGCGCCAGCAGCCAAGCCCCAGGGGGTCGATCACCCCTCCACTTT.